A single sample gave rise to the 12 T cell receptor beta chains below, sequenced in a study of OX40 agonist ivuxolimab in advanced cancers. Repertoires were generated with immunoSEQ multiplex PCR, while TCRdb's copy carries only in-frame clones and drops some. The sample holds tens of thousands of clones, 86% seen once. The specimen comprised CD4+ or CD8+ T cells sorted from blood, sampled in a trial of the OX40 agonist ivuxolimab. Receptor source: an adult with an advanced solid tumor such as melanoma, head and neck, liver or kidney cancer.

The CDR3: CAQGRAMNTEAFF. Here the CDR3 DNA reads TGTGCCCAGGGAAGAGCTATGAACACTGAAGCTTTCTTT. J is TRBJ1-1 and V is TRBV7-2; D perhaps matches TRBD1 (5 bases). This CDR3 region has 13 residues. The V and J ends lost 11 bases and 0 bases respectively, with 13 bases between them. The V gene's germline CDR1 is SGHTA and CDR2 FQGNSA.

The chain recombines TRBV11-2 with TRBJ1-1, with a weak D call TRBD1 (5 bases). The CDR3 spans 17 residues. Germline assignment: CDR1 SGHAT and CDR2 FQNNGV. The V gene lost 4 bases and the J gene lost 0 bases, with 18 bases spanning the gap. CDR3 sequence (DNA): TGTGCCAGCAGCTCTTACCCGACAGCGTCACTGAACACTGAAGCTTTCTTT. Protein product: CASSSYPTASLNTEAFF. Drawing the rest from reference TRBV11-2 and TRBJ1-1, the complete variable domain is EAGVAQSPRYKIIEKRQSVAFWCNPISGHATLYWYQQILGQGPKLLIQFQNNGVVDDSQLPKDRFSAERLKGVDSTLKIQPAKLEDSAVYLCASSSYPTASLNTEAFFGQGTRLTVV.

The table lists this clone with a count of one. The V gene is TRBV6-5, the J gene TRBJ2-3; 9 bases map to TRBD1. Losses at the gene ends were 6 bases for V and 4 bases for J; bases not matched to a gene: 8. The CDR3 contains 15 residues. Looked up from germline, CDR1 is MNHEY and CDR2 is SVGAGI. The CDR3 nucleotides read TGTGCCAGCAGGGACAGGGGAGAGAAGGCAGATACGCAGTATTTT. Its translation is CASRDRGEKADTQYF.

V is TRBV9 and J is TRBJ2-1; D unresolved. V lost 0 bases, J lost 3 bases, and 7 bases lay in between. This CDR3 region has 14 residues. Germline CDR1 reads SGDLS; CDR2 reads YYNGEE. This CDR3 reads CASSVVPSYNEQFF. CDR3 nucleotides: TGTGCCAGCAGCGTAGTCCCCAGCTACAATGAGCAGTTCTTC.

This clone was observed once. The V gene is TRBV5-1, the J gene TRBJ2-5; possibly TRBD2 for D (6 bases). In germline, CDR1 is SGHRS, CDR2 YFSETQ. The CDR3 is 14 residues long. V gave up 2 bases and J gave up 0 bases, with 8 bases separating them. This CDR3 reads CASSFLADQETQYF. The CDR3 region has the DNA TGCGCCAGCAGCTTTTTAGCGGACCAAGAGACCCAGTACTTC.

The V call is TRBV18, the J call TRBJ2-1; 8 bases align to TRBD1. The CDR3 covers 17 residues. V was clipped by 0 bases and J by 0 bases; unmatched bases: 4. The germline V gene encodes CDR1 KGHSH and CDR2 LQKENI. The CDR3 region has the DNA TGTGCCAGCTCACCACCGGCAGGGGGCTTCTCCTACAATGAGCAGTTCTTC. Amino acid sequence: CASSPPAGGFSYNEQFF.

J is TRBJ1-2 and V is TRBV5-1; TRBD1 is a possible D gene (5 bases). CDR1 SGHRS and CDR2 YFSETQ come from the germline V gene. The CDR3 contains 13 residues. The germline V and J ends were trimmed by 0 bases and 5 bases, with 8 bases remaining between them. DNA of the CDR3: TGCGCCAGCAGCTTGGTTGGGGGTTATGGCTACACCTTC. It encodes CASSLVGGYGYTF.

The chain has TRBV7-2 and TRBJ1-2; 7 bases are shared with TRBD1. V gave up 0 bases and J gave up 1 base; unmatched junction bases: 2. CDR1 SGHTA and CDR2 FQGNSA come from the germline V gene. The CDR3 runs 15 residues. CDR3 sequence reads: CASSLARDSNYGYTF. In DNA, the CDR3 is TGTGCCAGCAGCTTAGCAAGGGACAGTAACTATGGCTACACCTTC.

The chain uses TRBV2 and TRBJ1-1; no clear D gene. The CDR3 is 11 residues long. Germline lookup yields CDR1 SNHLY and CDR2 FYNNEI. The germline V and J ends were trimmed by 5 bases and 2 bases, with 3 bases remaining between them. The DNA of the CDR3 is TGTGCCAGCAGTTTTAACACTGAAGCTTTCTTT. As protein: CASSFNTEAFF.

V is TRBV6-1 and J is TRBJ2-1; TRBD2 might be the D (6 bases). CDR1 MNHNS and CDR2 SASEGT come from the germline V gene. The CDR3 has 12 amino acids. V lost 3 bases to trimming and J lost 9 bases, with 9 bases between them. DNA of the CDR3: TGTGCCAGCAGTGATGCGCGGGGTGAGCAGTTCTTC. Protein sequence: CASSDARGEQFF.

The chain employs TRBV19 and TRBJ1-4, with unresolved D. The CDR3 extends over 16 amino acids. Trimming cost V 1 base and J 5 bases, with 14 bases left between them. In germline, CDR1 is LNHDA, CDR2 SQIVND (reference sequence). The CDR3 loop is CASSIARRGLNEKLFF. For the CDR3, the DNA is TGTGCCAGTAGTATAGCCAGGCGGGGATTAAATGAAAAACTGTTTTTT.

This chain joins TRBV7-3 and TRBJ2-7, with 8 positions matching TRBD2. The CDR3 is made up of 12 amino acids. J gave up 6 bases and V 4 bases, and 2 bases lay outside the gene matches. CDR1 is SGHTA, CDR2 FQGTGA, per germline. The CDR3 protein is CASSSLAGEQYF. The CDR3 DNA is TGTGCCAGCAGCTCCCTAGCGGGCGAGCAGTACTTC. Based on the CDR3 plus reference TRBV7-3 and TRBJ2-7, the full variable domain is GAGVSQTPSNKVTEKGKYVELRCDPISGHTALYWYRQSLGQGPEFLIYFQGTGAADDSGLPNDRFFAVRPEGSVSTLKIQRTERGDSAVYLCASSSLAGEQYFGPGTRLTVT.